What follows is one T cell receptor beta chain and its context. Its antigen is still unknown. The sample is drawn from a study of beta chain features in type 1 diabetes. Study-level points and caveats: In every one of the four CD4+ subsets, TCRB CDR3s were moderately but significantly shorter in Type 1 diabetes patients.

The CDR3 has 17 residues. In germline, CDR1 is MGHRA, CDR2 YSYEKL. V dropped 4 bases and J dropped 5 bases, with 24 bases sitting between them. Expressed TCRB transcripts got sequenced, as all isolated RNA was reverse transcribed. Here immunoSEQ multiplex PCR was the method, and the copy in TCRdb shows in-frame clones only, minus some. This sample carries 600,000 to 700,000 clones, 13% of them seen once, and the ten largest clones take 0.022%. The source material was naive CD4+ T cells from blood. The J gene is TRBJ2-7, the V gene TRBV4-1; the D gene could be TRBD1 or TRBD2 (5 bases each). The receptor was isolated from a man younger than 30 with type 1 diabetes. In nucleotides, the CDR3 is TGCGCCAGCAGCCTAGCCACCTTACGAGACGGGGCGGACGAGCAGTACTTC. Amino acid sequence: CASSLATLRDGADEQYF.